This T cell receptor beta chain stems from a study of a mutant IDH1 vaccine in newly diagnosed glioma (dated by TCRdb to about 2021). Study-wide context: Patients were given eight vaccinations, in weeks 1, 3, 5, 7, 11, 15, 19 and 23, which matched visits V03 through V10. Vaccination was initiated 4-6 weeks after radiotherapy alone, or concurrently with temozolomide cycles in the chemotherapy-containing groups. Of the roughly 33 treated patients, around 62% were male and roughly 40% were female, and a mean age of 40.4 years was recorded. Prior to enrollment, standard therapy consisting of radiotherapy alone, temozolomide alone, or radiochemotherapy with temozolomide had been administered to patients, with the combination being received by most patients. Six visits were used for peripheral blood collection: V03 (baseline), V05, V07, V10, V12 and V13. For exploratory analyses, longitudinal TCRB deep sequencing was carried out in 25 treated patients wherever samples were available. What the study reported, not specific to this receptor: PBMC samples for TCRB deep sequencing were selected based on availability. Pseudoprogression appeared unrelated to alterations in the top peripheral T cell clonotypes detected by TCRB sequencing. Across multiple MHC alleles, vaccine-induced immune responses were seen in 93.3% of patients. According to the authors, sample limitations meant that analyses of patient blood samples could not be reproduced.

Regarding this clone: Its cognate antigen has yet to be identified. No base qualities exist here, and no much larger clone lies one base off it.

Interpreted using the paper, the time point label stands for: week 11, during vaccination. Each vaccine dose, consisting of 300 ug of a 20-mer mutant IDH1 peptide in Montanide, was administered subcutaneously with topical imiquimod. All donors had newly diagnosed IDH1-mutant astrocytomas of WHO grade 3 or 4 that showed loss of nuclear ATRX. The samples were drawn from NOA16, a multicentre, single-arm, open-label phase I trial in Germany that tested a mutant IDH1 peptide vaccine in humans for the first time. Genomic DNA for TCRB sequencing was isolated from EDTA blood with the DNeasy Blood and Tissue Kit. V lost 2 bases and J lost 0 bases; the stretch between them is 10 bases long. Reading the germline V gene gives CDR1 SGDLS and CDR2 YYNGEE. The CDR3 contains 15 residues, cysteine and phenylalanine counted. Of the read, only the CDR3 DNA is kept; its 45 bases are in frame from base 1. Library creation used the immunoSEQ multiplex PCR assay. Following the manufacturer's protocol, the hsTCRB Kit was used to amplify rearranged TCR beta chain sequences. An Illumina MiSeq was used to sequence the TCRB libraries. In the authors' own workflow: The proprietary platform of the kit vendor was used for demultiplexing, trimming and gene mapping. TCRdb carries this immuneACCESS record with in-frame sequences only. Its versions omit some clonotypes, under half of them owing to an unresolved V gene in the studies checked, with the rest unexplained. V and J calls and clone size follow that table, whereas D and trimming were derived from the DNA. The sample records roughly 120,000 clones, 75% to 90% of which are singletons. The ten biggest clones cover 0.5% to 0.65% of the sample.

The sequenced sample was PBMCs, obtained from a glioma patient whose treatment included an IDH1 peptide vaccine. The origin of this receptor is a woman in her fifties or sixties with glioma. The rearrangement joined TRBV9 to TRBJ2-3; a weak D assignment points to TRBD2 (7 bases agree). The CDR3 loop reads CASSVGGRSTDTQYF. The nucleotides are TGTGCCAGCAGCGTGGGGGGGCGAAGCACAGATACGCAGTATTTT. The CDR3 plus the reference TRBV9 and TRBJ2-3 genes for the other parts give the full variable domain: DSGVTQTPKHLITATGQRVTLRCSPRSGDLSVYWYQQSLDQGLQFLIQYYNGEERAKGNILERFSAQQFPDLHSELNLSSLELGDSALYFCASSVGGRSTDTQYFGPGTRLTVL.